Shown below are 14 T cell receptor beta chains from a single sample sequenced in a study of T cell clonotyping in hematopoietic cell transplantation. Repertoires were generated with immunoSEQ multiplex PCR, while TCRdb's copy carries only in-frame clones and drops some. The sample records approximately 5,400 clones, 75% to 85% being singletons. This sample comprised peripheral blood mononuclear cells, obtained 30 days after allogeneic stem cell transplant. The receptors stem from a male patient between 55 and 70 years old who had an allogeneic stem cell transplant from an unrelated donor, so the T cells may come from the graft donor. Some clones in this sample may be carry-over from other donors' samples.

The genes are TRBV5-4 and TRBJ1-3, with D unresolved. The CDR3 extends over 15 amino acids. V gave up 0 bases and J gave up 0 bases, with 7 bases separating them. Germline assignment: CDR1 SGHNT and CDR2 YYREEE (reference sequence). The CDR3 DNA follows: TGTGCCAGCAGCTTGGAAGTTAACTCTGGAAACACCATATATTTT. Its protein is CASSLEVNSGNTIYF.

This chain uses TRBV6-5 with TRBJ1-1, with D unresolved. The germline CDR1 and CDR2 sequences are MNHEY and SVGAGI. V was pared by 3 bases and J by 2 bases, with 4 bases between. CDR3 size: 12 residues. Here the CDR3 reads CASSYANTEAFF. CDR3 bases: TGTGCCAGCAGTTATGCTAACACTGAAGCTTTCTTT.

This chain connects TRBV6-6 to TRBJ1-1, with D hard to call. The CDR3 spans 15 residues. Germline assignment: CDR1 MNHNY and CDR2 SVGAGI (reference sequence). V was shortened by 2 bases and J by 5 bases, with 15 bases between the two germline ends. CDR3 DNA: TGTGCCAGCAGTTACGGTGCGGCGCGTAGGACTGAAGCTTTCTTT. Translating it yields CASSYGAARRTEAFF.

This clone is categorized as large. The V call is TRBV29-1, the J call TRBJ1-1, with 7 bases matching TRBD1. Germline-derived CDR1 and CDR2 are SQVTM and ANQGSEA. V shed 7 bases and J 8 bases; nucleotides not matched to a gene: 13. CDR3 size: 13 residues. In DNA, the CDR3 is TGCAGCGCCGGGAGGGGGCGAGGGGAAGAAGCTTTCTTT. Protein: CSAGRGRGEEAFF.

This chain connects TRBV9 to TRBJ2-2, with 12 bases matching TRBD1. Germline V gene data show CDR1 as SGDLS and CDR2 as YYNGEE. Trimming cost V 6 bases and J 7 bases; bases outside gene matches: 13. The CDR3 length is 17 residues. The CDR3 reads CASTVKPGQGAYGELFF. The CDR3, as DNA: TGTGCCAGCACCGTCAAACCGGGACAGGGGGCTTACGGGGAGCTGTTTTTT.

This clone is hyperexpanded by share. The chain joins TRBV29-1 to TRBJ1-1; TRBD1 agrees at 7 bases. This CDR3 has 13 residues. The germline CDR1 and CDR2 sequences are SQVTM and ANQGSEA. The J segment lost 4 bases and the V segment lost 6 bases, leaving 8 bases of the junction unmatched. Here the CDR3 reads CSVLGQQGTEAFF. In DNA form, the CDR3 reads TGCAGCGTCCTGGGACAGCAGGGCACTGAAGCTTTCTTT.

The V gene is TRBV6-5, the J gene TRBJ2-7, with D perhaps matching TRBD1 (5 bases). Per the germline V gene, CDR1 is MNHEY and CDR2 is SVGAGI. The V and J ends lost 2 bases and 2 bases respectively, with 7 bases between them. The CDR3 extends over 13 amino acids. The CDR3 sequence is CASSYVGAYEQYF. The CDR3 nucleotides are TGTGCCAGCAGTTACGTAGGGGCCTACGAGCAGTACTTC.

V and J are TRBV6-1 and TRBJ1-1; no clear D gene. Germline CDR1 MNHNS, CDR2 SASEGT. The CDR3 length is 14 residues. The germline V and J ends were trimmed by 2 bases and 8 bases, with 15 bases remaining between them. CDR3 residues: CASSESVGLGEAFF. CDR3 coding DNA: TGTGCCAGCAGTGAATCCGTCGGATTGGGGGAAGCTTTCTTT.

The J gene is TRBJ2-5, the V gene TRBV6-6; no reliable D call. The CDR3 sequence is 12 residues long. CDR1 is MNHNY, CDR2 SVGAGI, per germline (reference sequence). The V and J ends lost 2 bases and 11 bases respectively, with 12 bases between them. The CDR3 DNA is TGTGCCAGCAGTTACGACAAACGTGAGCAGTACTTC. This encodes CASSYDKREQYF.

The rearrangement joins TRBV7-3 to TRBJ2-7; D remains unclear. V was cut by 2 bases and J by 3 bases, with 8 bases left in between. Germline assignment: CDR1 SGHTA and CDR2 FQGTGA. The CDR3 covers 13 residues. CDR3: CASSLGGFYEQYF. CDR3 sequence (DNA): TGTGCCAGCAGCTTAGGCGGCTTCTACGAGCAGTACTTC.

J is TRBJ2-7 and V is TRBV20-1; D remains unclear. The germline V gene has CDR1 DFQATT and CDR2 SNEGSKA (reference sequence). The ends were cut back, 3 bases at V and 4 bases at J, with 4 bases in the middle. The CDR3 loop spans 10 amino acids. The DNA for the CDR3 is TGCAGTGCTAGCAAATACGAGCAGTACTTC. Translation gives CSASKYEQYF.

The rearrangement joins TRBV9 to TRBJ2-3; D is undetermined. CDR1 is SGDLS and CDR2 is YYNGEE in the germline V gene. Trimming pared 0 bases from V and 4 bases from J, leaving 9 bases between. The CDR3 has 14 amino acids. Here the CDR3 DNA reads TGTGCCAGCAGCGTAGTACAGTTTTCAGATACGCAGTATTTT. Amino acid sequence: CASSVVQFSDTQYF.

V is TRBV30 and J is TRBJ2-1; D is ambiguous. Trimming left V 2 bases short and J 8 bases short, with 13 bases between. The V gene's germline CDR1 is GTSNPN and CDR2 SVGIG (reference sequence). The CDR3 loop spans 13 amino acids. This CDR3 is CAWSKVSVDEQFF. As DNA, the CDR3 is TGTGCCTGGAGTAAAGTTTCTGTGGATGAGCAGTTCTTC.

In its sample, this clone was seen once. The chain links TRBV6-6 to TRBJ2-1, with 8 bases identical to TRBD1. There are 14 residues in the CDR3. Per germline, CDR1 MNHNY and CDR2 SVGAGI (reference sequence). The V and J ends lost 5 bases and 7 bases, in that order; junction bases with no gene match: 7. The DNA of the CDR3 is TGTGCCAGCAGTCGGGGACAGGACGTGAATGAGCAGTTCTTC. This codes for CASSRGQDVNEQFF.